Sequencing of this TCR beta chain was carried out in a study of tumor-infiltrating lymphocytes in localized non-small cell lung cancer. Study-wide results and caveats: Only some patients had TCR sequencing, depending on available tissue.

Per the germline V gene, CDR1 is SGHNT and CDR2 is YYREEE (reference sequence). There are 16 residues in the CDR3. V was pared by 4 bases and J by 5 bases, with 7 bases of the junction left unmatched. The method was immunoSEQ multiplex PCR; TCRdb's version includes in-frame clones alone and lacks a portion of them. The profile shows about 12,000 clones, about 79% of them singletons. For this clone: Its antigen is as yet unknown.

The clonotype originates from a human donor with non-small cell lung cancer. The V and J genes are TRBV5-4 and TRBJ2-1, with TRBD2 matching 12 bases. The sequencing input was lung tumor tissue. CDR3 region: CASSAGASGRDNEQFF. Written as DNA, the CDR3 is TGTGCCAGCAGCGCCGGGGCTAGCGGGAGGGACAATGAGCAGTTCTTC.